The clone carrying this T cell receptor beta chain was detected a few times. Its antigen is not known. This entry is derived from a study of T cells after yellow fever vaccination. Study-wide results and limits: Most clones from primary vaccination resurfaced after the booster (approximately 95% CD4, 88% CD8). Any FACS-sorted repertoire could hold abundant clonotypes that contaminate it from the bulk population.

TCRdb re-called the 5' RACE reads with MiXCR, one entry per CDR3 protein. The table has roughly 340,000 distinct CDR3 sequences, almost 4% seen once; the top ten hold 24%. This CDR3 contains 16 residues. Germline-derived CDR1 and CDR2 are SGHTA and FQGNSA. V lost 1 base, J lost 1 base, and 4 bases stayed unmatched. The sequence derives from a young man who received the YFV17D yellow fever vaccine. Source: PBMCs, taken 5 days after the yellow fever booster vaccination. The rearrangement uses TRBV7-2 and TRBJ2-1; 7 bases line up with TRBD2. The CDR3 coding sequence is TGTGCCAGCAGCTTAGGGGGGGGTAATTCCTACAATGAGCAGTTCTTC. Its translation: CASSLGGGNSYNEQFF.